Each of the 21 T cell receptor beta chains below was sequenced from the same sample in a study of monozygotic twins with inflammatory bowel disease. TCRdb reprocessed the 5' RACE reads; each CDR3 protein has one entry and no DNA is given. This sample's table reports 350,000 to 500,000 distinct CDR3 sequences. Specimen: blood. The receptors derive from a human donor with ulcerative colitis or Crohn's disease, or a healthy co-twin of an affected twin (not recorded which).

The chain is built from TRBV9 and TRBJ2-2; TCRdb gives TRBD1 as the D gene, but with no DNA this cannot be confirmed. This CDR3 has 15 amino acids. CDR1 is SGDLS, CDR2 YYNGEE, per germline. CDR3 sequence reads: CASSEGVDATGELFF. Drawing the rest from reference TRBV9 and TRBJ2-2, the complete variable domain is DSGVTQTPKHLITATGQRVTLRCSPRSGDLSVYWYQQSLDQGLQFLIQYYNGEERAKGNILERFSAQQFPDLHSELNLSSLELGDSALYFCASSEGVDATGELFFGEGSRLTVL.

V and J are TRBV7-2 and TRBJ2-3; as DNA is missing, the TRBD2 call by TCRdb cannot be tested. From germline, CDR1 is SGHTA and CDR2 FQGNSA. The CDR3 length is 14 residues. CDR3 sequence reads: CASSSGLAGGTQYF.

The J gene is TRBJ1-2, the V gene TRBV18; without DNA, the TCRdb call of TRBD1 cannot be checked. The CDR3 loop spans 14 amino acids. CDR1 and CDR2 from the germline V gene are KGHSH and LQKENI. The CDR3 spells CASSPRPRGSGYTF.

The V gene is TRBV29-1, the J gene TRBJ2-4; lacking DNA, the TRBD1 call made by TCRdb goes unchecked. The CDR3 is 15 residues long. Germline CDR1 and CDR2: SQVTM and ANQGSEA. This chain's CDR3 is CSVGTQGATKNIQYF.

The chain links TRBV10-3 to TRBJ2-5; the TCRdb call, TRBD1, lacks DNA for checking. This CDR3 region has 14 residues. The V gene's germline CDR1 is ENHRY and CDR2 SYGVKD. CDR3 sequence: CAITAGQGMETQYF.

V usage is TRBV29-1 and J usage is TRBJ2-7; TCRdb's D call, TRBD2, is unchecked because there is no DNA. Germline CDR1 reads SQVTM; CDR2 reads ANQGSEA. The CDR3 is 14 amino acids. The CDR3 loop is CSVQDGLAGGEQYF.

This sequence joins TRBV14 and TRBJ2-7; TCRdb gives TRBD2 as the D gene, but with no DNA this cannot be confirmed. The germline CDR1 and CDR2 sequences are SGHDN and FVKESK. This CDR3 is built from 17 residues. The CDR3 is CASSQKTAGSMVLEQYF.

V usage is TRBV11-2 and J usage is TRBJ1-3; TCRdb's D call, TRBD1, is unchecked because there is no DNA. Germline V gives CDR1 SGHAT, CDR2 FQNNGV. The CDR3 runs to 17 residues. The CDR3 is CASSPKGFGSTGNTIYF.

The chain carries TRBV5-1 and TRBJ2-1. The CDR3 runs 12 residues. Germline V gives CDR1 SGHRS, CDR2 YFSETQ. CDR3: CASSLAMWEQFF.

V is TRBV6-1 and J is TRBJ1-5; there is no DNA to check the TCRdb D call of TRBD1. Germline-derived CDR1 and CDR2 are MNHNS and SASEGT. CDR3 length equals 13 residues. The CDR3 sequence is CASSVPWNQPQHF.

The chain is built from TRBV6-5 and TRBJ2-3; the D call of TRBD2 rests on TCRdb alone, since no DNA is present to check it. CDR1 is MNHEY and CDR2 is SVGAGI in the germline V gene. This CDR3 has 19 amino acids. CDR3 in amino acids: CASSYSRPRGREGPNTQYF.

V and J are TRBV10-3 and TRBJ2-7; TCRdb's D gene call, TRBD1, goes unchecked for lack of DNA. The CDR3 consists of 14 residues. CDR1 is ENHRY, CDR2 SYGVKD, per germline. The CDR3 loop reads CASTGTLTTYEQYF.

The V and J genes are TRBV5-1 and TRBJ2-1; TCRdb's D call, TRBD1, is unchecked because there is no DNA. CDR3 length: 15 amino acids. Germline V gene sequence: CDR1 SGHRS, CDR2 YFSETQ. The CDR3 here is CASSAGQLFGNEQFF. The full variable domain, its missing parts supplied by reference TRBV5-1 and TRBJ2-1, is KAGVTQTPRYLIKTRGQQVTLSCSPISGHRSVSWYQQTPGQGLQFLFEYFSETQRNKGNFPGRFSGRQFSNSRSEMNVSTLELGDSALYLCASSAGQLFGNEQFFGPGTRLTVL.

This sequence joins TRBV25-1 and TRBJ2-7; absent DNA, TCRdb's TRBD1 call cannot be checked. Germline loops: CDR1 MGHDK, CDR2 SYGVNS. The CDR3 contains 18 residues. The CDR3 region is CASSETPPLTGDNYEQYF.

The rearrangement uses TRBV19 and TRBJ2-2; TCRdb indicates TRBD1, and absent DNA this call remains unverified. The CDR3 length is 13 residues. Germline lookup yields CDR1 LNHDA and CDR2 SQIVND (reference sequence). The CDR3 region is CASSSGHPGELFF. The entire variable domain, with the rest obtained from reference TRBV19 and TRBJ2-2, is as follows: DGGITQSPKYLFRKEGQNVTLSCEQNLNHDAMYWYRQDPGQGLRLIYYSQIVNDFQKGDIAEGYSVSREKKESFPLTVTSAQKNPTAFYLCASSSGHPGELFFGEGSRLTVL.

J is TRBJ1-2 and V is TRBV4-3; TCRdb's assignment of TRBD1 cannot be checked, as there is no DNA. The germline CDR1 and CDR2 sequences are LGHNA and YSLEER. The CDR3 runs to 16 residues. This CDR3 reads CASSQDIGGFSYGYTF.

The genes are TRBV7-9 and TRBJ1-5; TCRdb's D call of TRBD1 is untestable without DNA. There are 13 residues in the CDR3. The germline gives CDR1 SEHNR, CDR2 FQNEAQ (reference sequence). CDR3 sequence reads: CASRQGNLAPQHF.

The rearrangement links TRBV20-1 to TRBJ1-1; TCRdb proposes TRBD1, but this gene call is untestable without DNA. Germline CDR1 and CDR2: DFQATT and SNEGSKA (reference sequence). The CDR3 sequence is 13 residues long. CDR3: CSGGRTGNTEAFF.

The CDR3 loop is CATSDRGGRAYNEQFF. The chain has TRBV24-1 and TRBJ2-1; absent DNA, TCRdb's TRBD1 call cannot be checked. Germline CDR1 is KGHDR and CDR2 is SFDVKD. This CDR3 is 16 amino acids long.

The chain recombines TRBV18 with TRBJ1-1; TCRdb's D call, TRBD1, is unchecked because there is no DNA. This CDR3 contains 13 residues. From germline, CDR1 is KGHSH and CDR2 LQKENI. CDR3 residues: CASSPQGGTEAFF.

The rearrangement links TRBV7-2 to TRBJ1-2; checking the TCRdb D call of TRBD1 is not possible without DNA. The CDR3 loop spans 15 amino acids. CDR1 SGHTA and CDR2 FQGNSA come from the germline V gene. The CDR3 here is CASSLTGTGGYGYTF.